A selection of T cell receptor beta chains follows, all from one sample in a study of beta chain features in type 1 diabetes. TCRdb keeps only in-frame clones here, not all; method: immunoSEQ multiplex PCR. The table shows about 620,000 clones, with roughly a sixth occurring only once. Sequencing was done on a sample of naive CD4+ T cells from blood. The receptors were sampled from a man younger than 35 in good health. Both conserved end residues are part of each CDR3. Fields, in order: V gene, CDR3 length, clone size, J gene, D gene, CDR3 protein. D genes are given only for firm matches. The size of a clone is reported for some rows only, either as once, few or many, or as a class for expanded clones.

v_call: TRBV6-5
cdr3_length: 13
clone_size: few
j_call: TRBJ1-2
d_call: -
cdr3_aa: CASSSRGPYGYTF

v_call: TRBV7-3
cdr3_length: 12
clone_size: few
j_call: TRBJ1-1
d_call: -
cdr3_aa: CASSFTYTEAFF

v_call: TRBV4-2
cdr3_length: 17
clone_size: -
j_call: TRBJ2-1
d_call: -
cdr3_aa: CASSQESPWSSYNEQFF

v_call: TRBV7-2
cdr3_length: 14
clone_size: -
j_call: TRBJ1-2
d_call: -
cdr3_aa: CASSKRVLSKGYTF

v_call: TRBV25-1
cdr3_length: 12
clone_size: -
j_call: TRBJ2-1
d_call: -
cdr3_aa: CASSEYKEGQFF

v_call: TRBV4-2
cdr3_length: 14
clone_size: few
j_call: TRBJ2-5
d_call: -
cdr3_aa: CASSPPSLVETQYF

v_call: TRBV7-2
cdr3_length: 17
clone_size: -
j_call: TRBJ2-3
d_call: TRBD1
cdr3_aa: CASSSRDRGRGTDTQYF

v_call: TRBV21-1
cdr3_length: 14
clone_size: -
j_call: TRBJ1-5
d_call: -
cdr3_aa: CASSNIEGNQPQHF

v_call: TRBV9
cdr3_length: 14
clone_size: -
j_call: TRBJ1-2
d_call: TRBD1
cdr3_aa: CASSSGTGIYGYTF

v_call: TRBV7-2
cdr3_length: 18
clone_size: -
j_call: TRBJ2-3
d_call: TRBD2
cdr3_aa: CASSSYGVAGAFTDTQYF

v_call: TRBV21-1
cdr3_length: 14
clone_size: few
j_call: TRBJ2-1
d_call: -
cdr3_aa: CASSTRTVYNEQFF

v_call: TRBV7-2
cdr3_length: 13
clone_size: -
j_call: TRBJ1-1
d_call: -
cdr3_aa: CASSIGQRTEAFF

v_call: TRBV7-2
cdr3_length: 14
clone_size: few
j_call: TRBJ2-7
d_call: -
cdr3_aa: CASRPVVGSYEQYF

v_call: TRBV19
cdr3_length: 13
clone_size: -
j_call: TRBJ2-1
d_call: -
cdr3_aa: CASSIPTYNEQFF

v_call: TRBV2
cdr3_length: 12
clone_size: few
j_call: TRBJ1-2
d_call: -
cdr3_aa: CASTGSPYGYTF

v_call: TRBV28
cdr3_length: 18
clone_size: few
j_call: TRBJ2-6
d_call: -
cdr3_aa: CASSFEWQSPSGANVLTF

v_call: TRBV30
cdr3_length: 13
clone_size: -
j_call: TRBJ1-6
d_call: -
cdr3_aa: CAWKPGPSGPLHF

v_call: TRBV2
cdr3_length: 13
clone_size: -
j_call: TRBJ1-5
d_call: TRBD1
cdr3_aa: CAGGGQGIQPQHF

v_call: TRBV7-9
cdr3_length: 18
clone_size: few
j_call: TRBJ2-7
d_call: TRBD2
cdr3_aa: CASSRRLAGGLGAYEQYF

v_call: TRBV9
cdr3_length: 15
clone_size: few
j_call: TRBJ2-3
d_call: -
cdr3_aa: CASSVVVGNTDTQYF

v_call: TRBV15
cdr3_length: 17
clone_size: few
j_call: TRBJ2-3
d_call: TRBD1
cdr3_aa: CATSRGGQGMSPDTQYF

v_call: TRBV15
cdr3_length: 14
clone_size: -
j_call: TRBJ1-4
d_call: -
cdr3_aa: CATSSRETREKLFF

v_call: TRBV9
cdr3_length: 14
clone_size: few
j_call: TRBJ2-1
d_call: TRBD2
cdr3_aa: CASSKSGGVNEQFF

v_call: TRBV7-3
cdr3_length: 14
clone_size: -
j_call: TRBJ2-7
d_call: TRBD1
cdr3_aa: CASSLTGQGYEQYF

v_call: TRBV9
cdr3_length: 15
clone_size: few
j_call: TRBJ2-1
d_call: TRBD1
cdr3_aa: CASSFRDRTYNEQFF

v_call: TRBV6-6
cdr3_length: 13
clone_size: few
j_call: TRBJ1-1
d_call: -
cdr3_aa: CASSGRGWTEAFF

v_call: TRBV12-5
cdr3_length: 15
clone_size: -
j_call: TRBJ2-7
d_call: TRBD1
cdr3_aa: CASGNDRGLLYEQYF

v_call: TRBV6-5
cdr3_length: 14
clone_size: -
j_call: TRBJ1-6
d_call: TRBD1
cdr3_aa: CASSQLQGRTPLHF

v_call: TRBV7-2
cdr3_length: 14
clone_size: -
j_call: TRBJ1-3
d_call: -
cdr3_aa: CASSPKGSGNTIYF

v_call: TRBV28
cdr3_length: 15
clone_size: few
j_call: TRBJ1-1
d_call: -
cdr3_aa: CASSPPTVGNTEAFF

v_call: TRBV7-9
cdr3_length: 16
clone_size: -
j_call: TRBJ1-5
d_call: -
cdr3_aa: CASSFQGGVSNQPQHF

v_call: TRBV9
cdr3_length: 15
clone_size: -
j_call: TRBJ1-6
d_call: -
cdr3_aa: CASSVDLSYNSPLHF

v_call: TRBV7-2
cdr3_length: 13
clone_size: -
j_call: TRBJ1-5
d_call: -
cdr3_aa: CASSVTLNQPQHF

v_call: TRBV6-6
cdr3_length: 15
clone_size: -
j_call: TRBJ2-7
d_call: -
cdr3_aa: CASSGRNRLGYEQYF

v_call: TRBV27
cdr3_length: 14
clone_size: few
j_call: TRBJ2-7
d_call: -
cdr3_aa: CASSSRTGSYEQYF

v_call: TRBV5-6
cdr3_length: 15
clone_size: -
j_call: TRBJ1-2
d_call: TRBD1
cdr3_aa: CASSVTGTGSRGYTF

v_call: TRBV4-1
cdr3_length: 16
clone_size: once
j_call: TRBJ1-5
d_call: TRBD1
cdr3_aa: CASSPVGTVGDQPQHF

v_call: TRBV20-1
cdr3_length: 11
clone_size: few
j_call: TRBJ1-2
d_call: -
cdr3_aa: CSLRDGGGYTF

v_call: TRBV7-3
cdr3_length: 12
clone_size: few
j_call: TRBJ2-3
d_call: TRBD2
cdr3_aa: CASSLGRETQYF

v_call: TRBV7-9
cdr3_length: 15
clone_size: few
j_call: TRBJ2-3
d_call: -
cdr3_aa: CASSFGSGGADTQYF

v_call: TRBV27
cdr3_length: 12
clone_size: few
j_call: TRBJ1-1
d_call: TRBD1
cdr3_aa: CASTNRQGLAFF

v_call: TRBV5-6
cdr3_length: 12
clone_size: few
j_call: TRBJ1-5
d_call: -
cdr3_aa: CASSLGDQPQHF

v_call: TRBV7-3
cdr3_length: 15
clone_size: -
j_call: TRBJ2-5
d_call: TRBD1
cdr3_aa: CASSKDREIRETQYF

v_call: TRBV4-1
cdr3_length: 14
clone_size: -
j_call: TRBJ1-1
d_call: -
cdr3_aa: CASSQDLTGVGAFF

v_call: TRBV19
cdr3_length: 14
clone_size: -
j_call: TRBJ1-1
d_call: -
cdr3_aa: CASIAGNMNTEAFF

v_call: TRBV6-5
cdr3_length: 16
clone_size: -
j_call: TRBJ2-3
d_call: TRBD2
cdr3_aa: CASSYSGSGVGDTQYF

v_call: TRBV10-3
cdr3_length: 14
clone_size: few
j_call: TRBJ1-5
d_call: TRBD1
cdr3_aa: CAISGDRGNQPQHF

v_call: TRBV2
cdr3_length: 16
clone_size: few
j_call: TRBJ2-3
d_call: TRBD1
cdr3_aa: CASSKGTGLHTDTQYF

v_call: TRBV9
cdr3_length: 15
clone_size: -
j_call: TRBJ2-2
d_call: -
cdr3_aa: CASSVSGQVTGELFF

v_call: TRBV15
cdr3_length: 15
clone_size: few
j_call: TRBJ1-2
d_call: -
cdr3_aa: CATSREVAGLYGYTF

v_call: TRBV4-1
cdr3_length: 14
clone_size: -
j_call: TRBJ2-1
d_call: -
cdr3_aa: CASSQLGRAGEQFF

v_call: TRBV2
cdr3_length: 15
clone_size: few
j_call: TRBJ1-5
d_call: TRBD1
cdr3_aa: CASSGGQGAYQPQHF

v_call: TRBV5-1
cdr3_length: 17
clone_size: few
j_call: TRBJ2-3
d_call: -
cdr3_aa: CASSFSPPGTSTDTQYF

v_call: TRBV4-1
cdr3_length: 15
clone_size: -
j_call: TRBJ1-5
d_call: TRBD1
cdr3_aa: CASSKRDRSNQPQHF